This T cell receptor beta chain comes out of a study of beta chain features in type 1 diabetes (dated 2018 in TCRdb). In terms of the full investigation: Mean age, gender distribution, total cell number and subset yield were not different between patients and healthy donors. A total of some 110 million sorted cells were examined across all samples, and the number of cells per subset was strongly correlated with RNA yield. The study compared the TCRB repertoires of sorted circulating CD4+ T cell subsets in recently diagnosed type 1 diabetes patients with those in matched healthy donors. Naive and central memory subsets were obtained from all 28 donors, but regulatory and stem cell-like memory subsets were isolated from only 8 patients and about 8 healthy donors. What the research found in general, with its limitations: Sequencing cDNA rather than genomic DNA could over-represent highly expressing activated cells, although activation and CD3 levels did not differ between groups. Because the HLA sub-analyses included only small numbers of individuals, any influence of HLA type on TCRB rearrangement was left unresolved. The naive, central memory and regulatory TCRB repertoires appeared to resemble one another more closely among patients than among healthy donors. A moderate but significant shortening of TCRB CDR3 length was observed in type 1 diabetes patients in all four CD4+ subsets. Patients with type 1 diabetes made fewer insertions and deleted more nucleotides at VDJ recombination sites, implying thymic rearrangement abnormalities. Shorter templates might be favored by PCR, yet because patient and control samples were amplified and corrected together, any such skew would affect both groups equally.

Sequences MDHEN (CDR1) and SYDVKM (CDR2) are obtained from the germline V gene. V is pared back by 5 bases and J by 0 bases, with 14 bases lying between the germline termini. From its cysteine to its phenylalanine, the CDR3 spans 16 amino acids. Only CDR3 DNA is held: 48 bases, read in frame from base 1. The High Capacity cDNA Reverse Transcription Kit was used to reverse transcribe all of the isolated RNA, meaning that expressed TCRB transcripts were what got sequenced. Survey-depth immunoSEQ sequencing was performed on stem cell-like memory T cell samples, with an average of about 940,000 total reads per sample. Sorted cells were lysed in RLT buffer and RNA was extracted with DNase-treated RNeasy Micro or Mini kits, depending on cell number. Each cell subset was processed on its own to prevent cross-contamination, while patient and healthy donor samples were processed together. Using the immunoSEQ multiplex PCR, TCRB sequences were amplified from cDNA into 87-bp fragments spanning the CDR3 region. Amplicons were sequenced on the Illumina HiSeq platform. In the authors' own workflow: PCR bias was computationally corrected using synthetic template baselines, reads within Hamming distance 2 were collapsed, and singletons that could not be merged were discarded. Reads were aligned against IMGT so that V, D and J genes, CDR3 length and insertions or deletions at six rearrangement sites could be assigned. Clonotype counts were normalized to sorted cell number within each subset before computing true diversity and Gini coefficients with the tcR R package. The overlap coefficient, calculated on TCRB nucleotide sequences, was used to quantify repertoire sharing. In its TCRdb copy, this immuneACCESS table keeps in-frame sequences only and misses some clones. Where compared with another copy, unresolved V genes explain less than half of these, and the others have no known cause. That table furnishes V, J and clone size, whereas the DNA furnished D and trimming. Within this sample are roughly 120,000 clones, with approximately 39% of them counted one time only. The ten largest clonotypes hold approximately 0.065% of the sample.

A single peripheral blood draw of around 0.11 L on average was collected from each donor into heparinised tubes. A BD FACSAria II was used to sort naive, central memory, regulatory and stem cell-like memory CD4+ T cells with a panel that included CD45RO, CCR7, CD25, CD127, CD95 and CD27. All sorted populations exceeded 95% purity. Right away, PBMCs were isolated by Lymphoprep density gradient centrifugation and were stained directly, with no culture step. To minimize batch effects, samples were stained and sorted in pairs, one healthy donor with one patient per experiment. This clone occurred a few times. No antigen is known for it. No base-level quality is on record; no much larger clone is a single base apart.

The chain is made from TRBV28 and TRBJ2-1; there is no confident call for the D gene. The clonotype comes from a woman younger than 30 in good health. The sequencing input was stem cell memory CD4+ T cells from blood. This sample's cell subset or site label indicates: stem cell-like memory CD4+ T cells. Here the CDR3 is given as CASSPIARSSYNEQFF. The nucleotide sequence reads TGTGCCAGCAGTCCCATTGCGCGAAGCTCCTACAATGAGCAGTTCTTC.